This T cell receptor (beta chain) is from a study of T cells after yellow fever vaccination (dated by TCRdb to about 2019). Background for the entire study: The SMART-Seq v4 Ultra Low Input RNA kit was used to prepare libraries from fractions with low cell numbers. Bulk PBMC replicates and cell subsets were isolated from blood drawn at multiple timepoints before and after both primary and secondary immunization. Two healthy male donors made up the cohort, one aged 18 to 30 years and the other aged 30 to 40 years. To follow T-cell clones before and after primary and booster YFV17D yellow fever vaccination, bulk TCR alpha and beta repertoires were sequenced over time. Study-wide findings and limitations: Most clones expanded after primary vaccination were re-detected after the booster (almost 97% of CD4 and around 88% of CD8), suggesting broad memory maintenance. Compared with the primary T-cell response, the secondary T-cell response was weaker but faster, peaking on day 5 rather than day 15. A small fraction of clonotypes showed up in both the CD4 and CD8 compartments, probably as a result of convergent recombination. Because abundant contaminating clonotypes from the bulk population could be contained in FACS-sorted repertoires, computational filtering was required. Only a couple of donors were included in the study, so the extent to which the findings can be generalized is limited.

Explained via the paper, the treatment or condition label denotes: live attenuated yellow fever vaccine strain. Two biological replicates of bulk PBMCs were collected at each blood-draw timepoint. PBMCs were isolated from peripheral blood using a standard Ficoll-Paque protocol. TriZol was used to extract RNA from bulk PBMCs, CD4 and CD8 fractions, and dextramer-positive and dextramer-negative fractions. This clonotype was observed at least ten times. Its target antigen remains unknown. Base quality data are lacking; no much larger clone is found one base away. TCR cDNA was synthesized by 5'RACE template switching, through which a universal primer site and unique molecular identifiers were introduced. cDNA synthesis was primed from both the TCR alpha and TCR beta constant segments. Two PCR steps were used to amplify libraries, with sample barcodes and sequencing adapters being added in the second step. Sequencing of the libraries was done on either Illumina HiSeq 2500 (2x100 bp) or NovaSeq (2x150 bp). The source study handled its data this way. MIGEC was used to demultiplex reads and collapse the reads into UMI consensus sequences, and MiXCR was used for V(D)J alignment. Vaccine-responding clonotypes were identified with edgeR using replicate PBMC samples, with FDR below 0.01 and a log2 fold change above 5 up to day 15 being required. Each bulk clonotype was labeled CD4 or CD8 based on which sequenced repertoire, CD4 or CD8, contained the clonotype at higher abundance. In TCRdb, the public reads were trimmed at Q25 with fastp and aligned with MiXCR, with productive beta chains retained. When rows share a CDR3 protein, they turn into one entry using the most common DNA and genes. TCRdb's processing, not the study's, gives the V and J calls here. Present in this sample are around 350,000 distinct CDR3 sequences, approximately 6% of which were seen just once. 15% of the sample goes to the ten largest clones.

The clonotype originates from a man aged 25 to 45 who received the YFV17D yellow fever vaccine. The material was PBMCs, obtained 5 days after the yellow fever booster vaccination.

CDR3 region: CASSLDYSSYNEQFF. The DNA is as follows: TGTGCCAGCAGCTTGGACTACAGCTCCTACAATGAGCAGTTCTTC. The chain is assembled from TRBV7-2 and TRBJ2-1; tentative D gene TRBD2, with 6 bases matching. CDR1 is given as SGHTA and CDR2 as FQGNSA, both from the germline V gene. V lost 3 bases and J lost 0 bases; the stretch between them is 9 bases long. The CDR3 holds 15 amino acids from the cysteine to the phenylalanine. The sequence is cut down to CDR3 DNA, 45 bases in frame from base 1.